This T cell receptor beta chain appears in the sequencing data of a study of OX40 agonist ivuxolimab in advanced cancers. The germline V gene encodes CDR1 SGHTS and CDR2 YDEGEE. This CDR3 is built from 15 residues. Trimming cost V 0 bases and J 5 bases; bases outside gene matches: 7. Sequencing used immunoSEQ multiplex PCR; TCRdb keeps in-frame clones, though not all of them. Of tens of thousands of clones detected, roughly nine tenths appear once; the ten largest clones hold over 3.5%. Sequencing was performed on CD4+ or CD8+ T cells sorted from blood, taken in a trial of the OX40 agonist ivuxolimab. This sequence was found in an adult with an advanced solid tumor such as melanoma, head and neck, liver or kidney cancer. This rearrangement joins TRBV5-8 to TRBJ2-7; 8 positions match TRBD2. CDR3 region: CASSLGTSGGDEQYV. The CDR3, as DNA: TGTGCCAGCAGCTTGGGAACTAGCGGCGGGGACGAGCAGTACGTC.